This is a list of T cell receptor beta chains from one sample in a study of shared clonotypes between healthy human individuals. Profiling relied on immunoSEQ multiplex PCR, and the TCRdb table lists in-frame clones only, not all of them. This sample has just over 2,000,000 clones, with roughly 95% found just once. Sequences were obtained from naive CD8+ T cells sorted from blood. Receptors originate from a man between 18 and 35 years old in good health. The CDR3 runs from the conserved cysteine through the conserved F or W. Each record gives: V gene, clone size, J gene, CDR3 length, D gene, CDR3 protein, CDR3 DNA. The D gene is left open where the match is weak. Clone size, where shown, is once, few, many, or a class for clones that have expanded.

TRBV27,.,TRBJ2-1,15,.,CASSLSGQIGDEQFF,TGTGCCAGCAGTTTAAGCGGTCAAATCGGGGATGAGCAGTTCTTC
TRBV19,.,TRBJ2-7,13,TRBD1,CASSRDRGDEQYF,TGTGCCAGTAGCCGGGACAGGGGGGACGAGCAGTACTTC
TRBV30,.,TRBJ2-7,13,.,CAWSVMGAYEQYF,TGTGCCTGGAGTGTCATGGGGGCCTACGAGCAGTACTTC
TRBV7-9,.,TRBJ2-1,16,TRBD2,CASSFSSGTPSNEQFF,TGTGCCAGCAGCTTCTCAAGCGGGACCCCCTCTAATGAGCAGTTCTTC
TRBV2,.,TRBJ2-3,14,TRBD1,CASSPRQGRDTQYF,TGTGCCAGCAGTCCTAGACAGGGGCGGGATACGCAGTATTTT
TRBV6-5,.,TRBJ2-2,14,.,CASSWTMNTGELFF,TGTGCCAGCAGTTGGACCATGAACACCGGGGAGCTGTTTTTT
TRBV27,.,TRBJ2-3,16,TRBD2,CASRHLGTSGTDTQYF,TGTGCCAGCAGACATTTAGGGACTAGCGGGACAGATACGCAGTATTTT
TRBV15,.,TRBJ2-7,13,.,CATTLGAGYEQYF,TGTGCCACCACCCTGGGGGCGGGCTACGAGCAGTACTTC
TRBV11-2,.,TRBJ2-7,15,TRBD1,CASSLDPTGGYEQYF,TGTGCCAGCAGCTTAGATCCTACAGGGGGTTACGAGCAGTACTTC
TRBV7-9,once,TRBJ2-5,14,TRBD1,CASSFDRGIETQYF,TGTGCCAGCAGCTTTGACAGGGGGATAGAGACCCAGTACTTC
TRBV5-4,.,TRBJ2-7,13,TRBD1,CASSPQGVDEQYF,TGTGCCAGCAGTCCACAGGGGGTGGACGAGCAGTACTTC
TRBV6-1,.,TRBJ2-7,13,.,CASSTGSSYEQYF,TGTGCCAGCAGTACAGGGAGCTCCTACGAGCAGTACTTC
TRBV4-1,once,TRBJ2-7,15,TRBD1,CASSQGTGGTYEQYF,TGCGCCAGCAGCCAAGGGACAGGGGGAACCTACGAGCAGTACTTC
TRBV29-1,.,TRBJ2-7,17,.,CSVLGRGRGLITDEQYF,TGCAGCGTTCTGGGGAGGGGGCGAGGCTTGATTACGGACGAGCAGTACTTC
TRBV18,.,TRBJ2-3,18,.,CASSPPSGGPTEGDTQYF,TGTGCCAGCTCACCACCATCCGGGGGTCCCACTGAGGGGGATACGCAGTATTTT
TRBV18,once,TRBJ2-7,14,TRBD1,CASSPEDRDYEQYF,TGTGCCAGCTCTCCTGAAGACAGGGACTACGAGCAGTACTTC
TRBV13,.,TRBJ2-3,13,.,CASSTTPRDTQYF,TGTGCCAGCAGCACTACTCCGAGAGATACGCAGTATTTT
TRBV14,.,TRBJ1-2,15,.,CASSQDTVDVYGYTF,TGTGCCAGCAGCCAAGATACAGTAGACGTCTATGGCTACACCTTC
TRBV25-1,.,TRBJ1-1,12,.,CASIDVGTEAFF,TGTGCCAGCATTGACGTCGGCACTGAAGCTTTCTTT
TRBV5-1,.,TRBJ2-1,15,.,CASSLSSFFYNEQFF,TGCGCCAGCAGCTTGAGTAGTTTCTTCTACAATGAGCAGTTCTTC
TRBV27,once,TRBJ2-7,16,.,CASSLLAGPRLYEQYF,TGTGCCAGCAGTTTGTTGGCGGGACCTCGCCTTTACGAGCAGTACTTC
TRBV4-2,.,TRBJ2-1,15,TRBD2,CASSQVLAGEREQFF,TGTGCCAGCAGCCAGGTCCTAGCGGGAGAAAGGGAGCAGTTCTTC
TRBV4-1,.,TRBJ2-2,16,.,CASSQDGTTNTGELFF,TGCGCCAGCAGCCAAGATGGGACAACGAACACCGGGGAGCTGTTTTTT
TRBV4-3,.,TRBJ1-2,14,TRBD1,CASSQAGQGLGYTF,TGCGCCAGCAGCCAAGCCGGACAGGGGCTAGGCTACACCTTC
TRBV7-9,.,TRBJ2-5,14,.,CASSLLLPEETQYF,TGTGCCAGCAGCTTGTTGCTCCCAGAAGAGACCCAGTACTTC
TRBV9,.,TRBJ2-3,12,.,CASSAWTDTQYF,TGTGCCAGCAGCGCGTGGACAGATACGCAGTATTTT
TRBV4-1,.,TRBJ1-6,15,TRBD1,CASSSAGGDNSPLHF,TGCGCCAGCAGTTCGGCAGGGGGGGATAATTCACCCCTCCACTTT
TRBV30,many,TRBJ1-4,15,.,CAWRSVQPGKEKLFF,TGTGCCTGGAGGTCCGTGCAACCCGGGAAAGAAAAACTGTTTTTT
TRBV5-6,.,TRBJ1-1,15,TRBD1,CASSPLGTGDTEAFF,TGTGCCAGCAGCCCGTTAGGGACAGGGGACACTGAAGCTTTCTTT
TRBV7-9,.,TRBJ2-7,16,.,CASSLAGGGTVYEQYF,TGTGCCAGCAGCTTAGCTGGCGGGGGGACAGTCTACGAGCAGTACTTC
TRBV28,.,TRBJ2-5,15,TRBD2,CASRLAGGPEETQYF,TGTGCCAGCAGACTAGCGGGGGGGCCGGAGGAGACCCAGTACTTC
TRBV19,few,TRBJ1-6,16,.,CASSIYSGSYNSPLHF,TGTGCCAGTAGTATATACAGCGGCTCCTATAATTCACCCCTCCACTTT
TRBV11-2,.,TRBJ2-7,14,.,CASSLAPSSYEQYF,TGTGCCAGCAGCTTAGCCCCTAGTTCCTACGAGCAGTACTTC
TRBV7-2,.,TRBJ1-5,15,.,CASSFRGQGASPQHF,TGTGCCAGCAGCTTCAGGGGTCAGGGAGCTTCGCCCCAGCATTTT
TRBV27,once,TRBJ2-7,12,.,CASSSGPYEQYF,TGTGCCAGCAGTTCGGGCCCCTACGAGCAGTACTTC
TRBV7-9,.,TRBJ2-1,13,.,CASSLVSYNEQFF,TGTGCCAGCAGCTTAGTATCCTACAATGAGCAGTTCTTC
TRBV6-1,.,TRBJ1-5,15,TRBD1,CASSELTGDNQPQHF,TGTGCCAGCAGTGAGCTGACAGGGGACAATCAGCCCCAGCATTTT
TRBV2,once,TRBJ1-6,17,TRBD1,CASRGTESSLYHSPLHF,TGTGCCAGCAGGGGGACAGAGTCTTCATTATACCATTCACCCCTCCACTTT
TRBV27,.,TRBJ2-7,16,TRBD2,CASSLMGTRDFYEQYF,TGTGCCAGCAGTTTAATGGGGACTAGAGACTTCTACGAGCAGTACTTC
TRBV20-1,.,TRBJ1-2,11,.,CSARRGDGYTF,TGCAGTGCTAGACGGGGAGATGGCTACACCTTC
TRBV7-3,.,TRBJ1-6,14,.,CASSLDGAGPPLHF,TGTGCCAGCAGCTTAGATGGGGCAGGTCCACCCCTCCACTTT
TRBV2,.,TRBJ2-1,13,TRBD1,CASQDRGGGEQFF,TGTGCCAGCCAGGACAGGGGAGGTGGTGAGCAGTTCTTC
TRBV7-6,once,TRBJ1-1,15,.,CASSDGQPLDTEAFF,TGTGCCAGCAGCGACGGACAGCCCTTAGACACTGAAGCTTTCTTT
TRBV7-9,.,TRBJ2-3,13,.,CASSLEWGDTQYF,TGTGCCAGCAGCTTAGAATGGGGAGATACGCAGTATTTT
TRBV29-1,.,TRBJ1-1,10,.,CSVWGREAFF,TGCAGCGTATGGGGACGTGAAGCTTTCTTT
TRBV6-1,.,TRBJ2-7,14,.,CASSRLVGSHEQYF,TGTGCCAGCAGCCGCCTCGTTGGTTCCCACGAGCAGTACTTC
TRBV27,.,TRBJ1-1,14,.,CASSLQGPYTEAFF,TGTGCCAGCAGTCTCCAGGGACCGTACACTGAAGCTTTCTTT
TRBV9,.,TRBJ2-7,13,.,CASSPDLDYEQYF,TGTGCCAGCAGCCCGGACTTAGACTACGAGCAGTACTTC
TRBV13,.,TRBJ2-1,16,TRBD2,CASSLGLAGSYNEQFF,TGTGCCAGCAGCTTAGGGCTAGCGGGGTCCTACAATGAGCAGTTCTTC
TRBV27,few,TRBJ2-7,17,.,CASSLLAAGLAGYEQYF,TGTGCCAGCAGTTTATTGGCCGCCGGACTGGCCGGCTACGAGCAGTACTTC